Given below is one T cell receptor (beta chain) in context. Its target is not known. As the sequencing template, cDNA was produced by extracting RNA and reverse transcribing it. Sequenced by immunoSEQ multiplex PCR; TCRdb stores in-frame clones only, minus some. The profile shows some 180,000 clones, about 63% of them singletons. These data belong to a study of CD8+ T cells in alopecia areata. Study details: Tofacitinib was taken orally by treated patients, and the dose was 5 to 10 mg twice daily.

Study results and limitations: Researchers report lesional scalp, most notably alopecia totalis/universalis, outstripped normal scalp in clonality. Normal skin's resident alphabeta T cells are sequenced alongside lesional scalp T cells.

Germline CDR1 and CDR2: SGDLS and YYNGEE. The CDR3 extends over 15 amino acids. The ends were cut back, 0 bases at V and 0 bases at J, with 4 bases in the middle. The TCR sequence derives from a human donor with alopecia areata. The input for sequencing was CD4+ T cells sorted from blood, taken at week 0. This chain connects TRBV9 to TRBJ2-6, with D unresolved. The CDR3 DNA reads TGTGCCAGCAGCGTAGCTATCTCTGGGGCCAACGTCCTGACTTTC. Translated, it gives CASSVAISGANVLTF.